The 27 T cell receptor beta chains listed next were all sequenced from one sample in a study of cytomegalovirus exposure and HLA in healthy donors. The PCR was carried out with 60 Vbeta primers and 13 Jbeta primers. Profiled with immunoSEQ multiplex PCR; TCRdb holds only in-frame clones, not every one. The profile covers 80,000 to 95,000 clones, with about 60% appearing a single time and 5% to 6.5% taken by the ten largest. The source material was PBMCs. The receptors were gathered from a woman aged 25 to 39 in good health and CMV-seronegative.

Concerning this clone: A read error may produce the germline difference seen at one junction end. This sequence joins TRBV27 and TRBJ2-4; D possibly corresponds to TRBD2 (5 bases). CDR1 is MNHEY and CDR2 is SMNVEV in the germline V gene (reference sequence). The CDR3 contains 14 residues. Here the CDR3 DNA reads TGTGCCAGCAGTTTACGAGGGCCTCAAAACGTTCAGTACTTC. Its protein is CASSLRGPQNVQYF.

The V gene is TRBV19, the J gene TRBJ1-5; D call uncertain. The V gene's germline CDR1 is LNHDA and CDR2 SQIVND (reference sequence). The V end lost 5 bases, the J end lost 5 bases, and 19 bases lay between the germline ends. CDR3 length: 16 residues. The CDR3 spells CASSPSRRMPHQPQHF. In DNA, the CDR3 is TGTGCCAGTAGTCCTAGTCGGCGCATGCCCCATCAGCCCCAGCATTTT.

This clone was seen a handful of times. The V call is TRBV19, the J call TRBJ1-5; the D is unclear. The CDR3 is 16 amino acids. Germline lookup yields CDR1 LNHDA and CDR2 SQIVND (reference sequence). V gave up 7 bases and J gave up 4 bases, with 20 bases separating them. CDR3: CASNEWPEALNQPQHF. Here the CDR3 DNA reads TGTGCCAGTAACGAATGGCCGGAAGCGTTGAATCAGCCCCAGCATTTT.

The chain couples TRBV28 to TRBJ2-7; 7 nucleotides match TRBD1. Germline CDR1 and CDR2: MDHEN and SYDVKM. V shed 5 bases and J 2 bases; nucleotides not matched to a gene: 12. The CDR3 is made up of 16 amino acids. CDR3 in DNA: TGTGCCAGCAGTCCCCCACCCGGGACAGCCGCCTACGAGCAGTACTTC. Translating it yields CASSPPPGTAAYEQYF.

The table lists this clone with a few counts. J is TRBJ1-2 and V is TRBV10-2; a weak D match, TRBD1 (5 bases). This CDR3 contains 17 residues. The V gene lost 0 bases and the J gene lost 7 bases, with 21 bases spanning the gap. Germline CDR1 is WSHSY and CDR2 is SAAADI. The CDR3 sequence: CASSESGSAGIVTGYTF. DNA of the CDR3: TGCGCCAGCAGTGAGTCGGGGTCGGCAGGGATAGTCACTGGCTACACCTTC.

This clone showed up just a few times. The chain links TRBV7-9 to TRBJ1-5; D possibly corresponds to TRBD1 (5 bases). This CDR3 is 13 amino acids long. V dropped 11 bases and J dropped 2 bases, with 13 bases sitting between them. Germline-derived CDR1 and CDR2 are SEHNR and FQNEAQ (reference sequence). The CDR3 region has the DNA TGTGCCTTGGGGGGGGACGGCAATCAGCCCCAGCATTTT. Amino acid sequence: CALGGDGNQPQHF.

The chain couples TRBV6-1 to TRBJ2-7, with 8 bases aligning to TRBD2. Germline CDR1 is MNHNS and CDR2 is SASEGT. The J segment lost 2 bases and the V segment lost 8 bases, leaving 8 bases of the junction unmatched. The CDR3 consists of 14 residues. This CDR3 reads CASLVGRGPYEQYF. The CDR3 region has the DNA TGTGCCAGCCTAGTCGGGAGGGGACCCTACGAGCAGTACTTC.

V usage is TRBV18 and J usage is TRBJ2-2; 10 bases align to TRBD1. The junction had 6 bases not matched to a gene; V was cut back by 4 bases and J by 7 bases. In germline, CDR1 is KGHSH, CDR2 LQKENI. CDR3 length: 15 residues. Written as DNA, the CDR3 is TGTGCCAGCTCACGTCGACAGGGGGCGGACGGGGAGCTGTTTTTT. Its protein product is CASSRRQGADGELFF.

This sequence joins TRBV7-3 and TRBJ2-5; D gene ambiguous. Germline lookup yields CDR1 SGHTA and CDR2 FQGTGA. The CDR3 length is 11 residues. Deletions cut 4 bases from V and 2 bases from J, with 2 bases between. CDR3: CASSSQETQYF. CDR3 sequence (DNA): TGTGCCAGCAGCTCTCAAGAGACCCAGTACTTC.

There are a few counts of this clone. The V gene is TRBV19, the J gene TRBJ1-4; 8 bases map to TRBD1. This CDR3 spans 14 amino acids. V dropped 7 bases and J dropped 8; count of bases not matched to a gene: 9. The germline V gene has CDR1 LNHDA and CDR2 SQIVND (reference sequence). The CDR3 here is CASKPGQVGEKLFF. CDR3 sequence (DNA): TGTGCCAGTAAACCGGGACAGGTGGGGGAAAAACTGTTTTTT.

V usage is TRBV5-1 and J usage is TRBJ2-7, with a possible D match to TRBD1 (5 bases). The V gene lost 0 bases and the J gene lost 4 bases, with 11 bases spanning the gap. The V gene's germline CDR1 is SGHRS and CDR2 YFSETQ. The CDR3 is 14 residues long. CDR3 region: CASSLALRDYEQYF. CDR3 coding DNA: TGCGCCAGCAGCTTGGCCCTCAGGGATTACGAGCAGTACTTC.

The chain couples TRBV30 to TRBJ2-2, with a possible D match to TRBD2 (5 bases). Germline-derived CDR1 and CDR2 are GTSNPN and SVGIG (reference sequence). This CDR3 has 12 residues. V was cut by 8 bases and J by 6 bases, with 13 bases left in between. In DNA, the CDR3 is TGTGCCACTCATCGGGGTGCCGGGGAGCTGTTTTTT. Amino acids: CATHRGAGELFF.

J is TRBJ1-3 and V is TRBV11-2, with no clear D. Germline assignment: CDR1 SGHAT and CDR2 FQNNGV. Trimming took off 5 bases at V and 4 bases at J, with 12 bases between the two ends. This CDR3 spans 14 amino acids. The CDR3 sequence: CASSAGRIGNTIYF. CDR3 nucleotides: TGTGCCAGCAGCGCAGGAAGAATAGGAAACACCATATATTTT.

The CDR3 region is CASSSTGGEQYF. For the CDR3, the DNA is TGTGCCAGCAGCTCGACAGGGGGCGAGCAGTACTTC. The chain couples TRBV21-1 to TRBJ2-7; the table calls TRBD1, which could not be checked here. TRBV21-1 is listed as a pseudogene. This CDR3 is built from 12 residues.

The V and J genes are TRBV19 and TRBJ2-1; a weak D match, TRBD2 (6 bases). The CDR3 totals 17 residues. V was shortened by 6 bases and J by 7 bases, with 25 bases between the two germline ends. Germline CDR1 reads LNHDA; CDR2 reads SQIVND (reference sequence). CDR3 amino acids: CASSRLKGAGAGNEQFF. CDR3 DNA: TGTGCCAGTAGCCGACTCAAAGGGGCGGGCGCGGGGAATGAGCAGTTCTTC.

The chain is built from TRBV11-2 and TRBJ1-6; D gene uncertain. The CDR3 length is 15 residues. CDR1 is SGHAT and CDR2 is FQNNGV in the germline V gene. Trimming shortened V by 1 base and J by 10 bases, and 14 bases separated the two germline ends. The CDR3 loop is CASSLAAGLNSPLHF. The CDR3 DNA follows: TGTGCCAGCAGCTTAGCGGCGGGTTTAAACTCACCCCTCCACTTT.

The chain carries TRBV11-2 and TRBJ2-3; 8 bases map to TRBD2. Unmatched junction bases numbered 3, after V lost 5 bases and J lost 11 bases. CDR1 and CDR2 (germline): SGHAT, FQNNGV. This CDR3 comprises 11 residues. For the CDR3, the DNA is TGTGCCAGCAGCCCCGGGGGGGGGCAGTATTTT. Protein sequence: CASSPGGGQYF.

V usage is TRBV9 and J usage is TRBJ2-3; tentatively, D is TRBD2 (6 bases). V was shortened by 3 bases and J by 11 bases, with 10 bases between the two germline ends. This CDR3 spans 11 amino acids. Looked up from germline, CDR1 is SGDLS and CDR2 is YYNGEE. The CDR3 DNA sequence: TGTGCCAGCAGCGGGCTGGAGGGGCAGTATTTT. Translation: CASSGLEGQYF. Filled out from reference TRBV9 and TRBJ2-3, the complete variable domain reads DSGVTQTPKHLITATGQRVTLRCSPRSGDLSVYWYQQSLDQGLQFLIQYYNGEERAKGNILERFSAQQFPDLHSELNLSSLELGDSALYFCASSGLEGQYFGPGTRLTVL.

This chain joins TRBV28 and TRBJ1-2; 7 bases agree with TRBD1. Germline CDR1 MDHEN, CDR2 SYDVKM. Losses at the gene ends were 6 bases for V and 3 bases for J; bases not matched to a gene: 13. The CDR3 consists of 16 residues. The CDR3 loop reads CASSPPDVRGDYGYTF. Written as DNA, the CDR3 is TGTGCCAGCAGCCCACCCGATGTCAGGGGGGACTATGGCTACACCTTC.

This chain links TRBV5-1 with TRBJ1-1; D remains ambiguous. CDR3 size: 15 residues. V was pared by 0 bases and J by 6 bases, with 15 bases between. From germline, CDR1 is SGHRS and CDR2 YFSETQ. CDR3 in DNA: TGCGCCAGCAGCTTGGGCGGCGGCAGAACCCCTGAAGCTTTCTTT. This sequence encodes CASSLGGGRTPEAFF.

The rearrangement uses TRBV5-1 and TRBJ1-1; 8 bases line up with TRBD1. V shed 5 bases, J shed 3 bases, and the junction held 9 bases outside the gene matches. This CDR3 region has 15 residues. Germline V CDR1 and CDR2: SGHRS, YFSETQ. The CDR3 bases are TGCGCCAGCAGACCTCAGGGGGCGAGGGACACTGAAGCTTTCTTT. Its protein product is CASRPQGARDTEAFF.

The rearrangement links TRBV18 to TRBJ1-1, with D uncertain. The CDR3 contains 13 residues. V was shortened by 2 bases and J by 1 base, with 5 bases between the two germline ends. The germline V gene encodes CDR1 KGHSH and CDR2 LQKENI. The CDR3 sequence is CASSPGRNTEAFF. In nucleotides, the CDR3 is TGTGCCAGCTCACCAGGGAGGAACACTGAAGCTTTCTTT.

The gene calls are TRBV19 and TRBJ1-2; D is unresolved. CDR1 is LNHDA, CDR2 SQIVND, per germline (reference sequence). Trimming removed 8 bases at V and 6 bases at J, with 13 bases between. The CDR3 is 12 amino acids. The CDR3 loop is CASAAYAHGYTF. The CDR3 DNA is TGTGCCAGTGCGGCCTACGCCCATGGCTACACCTTC.

The V and J genes are TRBV11-3 and TRBJ2-3; D is unresolved. V dropped 3 bases and J dropped 3 bases, with 7 bases sitting between them. There are 13 residues in the CDR3. Looked up from germline, CDR1 is SGHNT and CDR2 is YENEEA. DNA of the CDR3: TGTGCCAGCAGCTTCTCGGTGACAGATACGCAGTATTTT. Residues: CASSFSVTDTQYF.

The chain uses TRBV30 and TRBJ1-2, with 7 positions matching TRBD1. The J segment lost 3 bases and the V segment lost 4 bases, leaving 8 bases of the junction unmatched. CDR1 and CDR2 (germline): GTSNPN, SVGIG (reference sequence). The CDR3 extends over 14 amino acids. In DNA form, the CDR3 reads TGTGCCTGGAACCCTGGACAGGACTACTATGGCTACACCTTC. It specifies CAWNPGQDYYGYTF.

The rearrangement uses TRBV15 and TRBJ2-6, with 7 bases aligning to TRBD1. This CDR3 has 17 residues. The V and J ends lost 0 bases and 2 bases, in that order; junction bases with no gene match: 4. Germline-derived CDR1 and CDR2 are LNHNV and YYDKDF (reference sequence). CDR3 nucleotides: TGTGCCACCAGCAGAGAATTAGGGGGCGCTGGGGCCAACGTCCTGACTTTC. Amino acids: CATSRELGGAGANVLTF.

This clone was seen only a few times. This rearrangement joins TRBV7-8 to TRBJ2-3; 7 bases align to TRBD2. The CDR3 is 18 amino acids. V was clipped by 1 base and J by 2 bases; unmatched bases: 12. The germline V gene encodes CDR1 SGHVS and CDR2 FQNEAQ. CDR3 DNA: TGTGCCAGCAGCTTAGAGCCTCTAAGGGCGGGGGACACAGATACGCAGTATTTT. Translating it yields CASSLEPLRAGDTDTQYF.